The 12 T cell receptor beta chains presented below share a single source sample, sequenced in a study of T-cell memory formation after mild COVID-19. In TCRdb, the 5' RACE reads were re-called with MiXCR into one record per CDR3 protein. Of under 300,000 distinct CDR3 sequences in the sample, over 9% were seen once. The sequenced material came from PBMCs or a T cell subset sorted from them (not recorded which). Receptor source: a man younger than 35 who had mild COVID-19 (a few samples of this study predate the infection). Cell type and time point are not known.

This clonotype was counted only a few times. The CDR3 bases are TGCAGTGCTAGGCCCTTCGTAGCGGCGAACACCGGGGAGCTGTTTTTT. It is translated as CSARPFVAANTGELFF. The chain recombines TRBV20-1 with TRBJ2-2, with a possible D match to TRBD2 (6 bases). V lost 3 bases and J lost 0, with 14 bases in between. CDR1 is DFQATT and CDR2 is SNEGSKA in the germline V gene (reference sequence). CDR3 length: 16 amino acids.

This clonotype has just a few counts. This chain uses TRBV27 with TRBJ1-5, with D possibly TRBD1 on 6 matching bases. The CDR3 loop spans 14 amino acids. Germline V gives CDR1 MNHEY, CDR2 SMNVEV (reference sequence). Between the trimmed V and J ends, which lost 1 base and 14 bases, there was a span of 18 bases. CDR3 DNA sequence: TGTGCCAGCAGTTTATTACCAGGGGCCCCGGAGGAGCATTTT. It encodes CASSLLPGAPEEHF.

The chain carries TRBV7-3 and TRBJ2-3; 8 bases are a match to TRBD2. J was trimmed by 5 bases and V by 5 bases; bases with no gene match: 6. Per germline, CDR1 SGHTA and CDR2 FQGTGA. The CDR3 has 14 residues. The CDR3 reads CASSRGGTRDTQYF. Written as DNA, the CDR3 is TGTGCCAGCAGCCGGGGGGGTACAAGAGATACGCAGTATTTT. The full variable domain, its missing parts supplied by reference TRBV7-3 and TRBJ2-3, is GAGVSQTPSNKVTEKGKYVELRCDPISGHTALYWYRQSLGQGPEFLIYFQGTGAADDSGLPNDRFFAVRPEGSVSTLKIQRTERGDSAVYLCASSRGGTRDTQYFGPGTRLTVL.

This clonotype showed up many times. The rearrangement joins TRBV29-1 to TRBJ2-1, with 9 bases fitting TRBD2. Trimming at V came to 5 bases and at J to 8 bases, leaving 13 bases not matched to a gene. Germline values: CDR1 SQVTM, CDR2 ANQGSEA. The CDR3 totals 15 residues. The CDR3 is CSVNAVAGLADEQFF. The CDR3 DNA follows: TGCAGCGTTAATGCCGTAGCGGGACTAGCCGATGAGCAGTTCTTC.

This clonotype was counted a few times. The genes are TRBV3-1 and TRBJ2-3; tentatively, D is TRBD2 (7 bases). The CDR3 length is 12 residues. Germline V lookup: CDR1 LGHDT, CDR2 YNNKEL (reference sequence). V lost 8 bases and J lost 5, with 11 bases in between. CDR3 bases: TGTGCCAGCGGGGGGGCGGGAGATACGCAGTATTTT. Amino acids: CASGGAGDTQYF.

The chain links TRBV10-1 to TRBJ2-3; D is ambiguous. Trimming left V 3 bases short and J 4 bases short, with 11 bases between. In germline, CDR1 is WNHNN, CDR2 SYGVQD (reference sequence). The CDR3 extends over 14 amino acids. CDR3 sequence: CASSDNWGADTQYF. The CDR3 DNA reads TGCGCCAGCAGTGATAACTGGGGTGCAGATACGCAGTATTTT.

This clonotype was counted only a few times. The rearrangement joins TRBV5-6 to TRBJ2-3; D gene uncertain. The germline V and J ends were trimmed by 0 bases and 0 bases, with 8 bases remaining between them. Germline V gene sequence: CDR1 SGHDT, CDR2 YYEEEE. The CDR3 runs to 15 residues. CDR3 DNA sequence: TGTGCCAGCAGCTTGGCCAGCCCTAGCACAGATACGCAGTATTTT. Amino acid sequence: CASSLASPSTDTQYF.

The chain is built from TRBV7-2 and TRBJ1-4, with 8 bases fitting TRBD1. CDR3 length: 15 amino acids. Germline V gene data show CDR1 as SGHTA and CDR2 as FQGNSA. The V and J ends lost 8 bases and 7 bases, in that order; junction bases with no gene match: 12. The CDR3 DNA is TGTGCCAGCCAAGCCCGGGAGACAGGGGTTGAAAAACTGTTTTTT. It is translated as CASQARETGVEKLFF.

The rearrangement links TRBV6-2 or TRBV6-3 to TRBJ2-3; perhaps TRBD2 as D (5 bases). The germline gives CDR1 MNHEY, CDR2 SVGEGT. This CDR3 is 15 amino acids long. Between the trimmed V and J ends, which lost 7 bases and 3 bases, there was a span of 17 bases. For the CDR3, the DNA is TGTGCCAGCATGTCTGGCGCCCGGGGTACAGATACGCAGTATTTT. As protein: CASMSGARGTDTQYF.

The chain recombines TRBV7-2 with TRBJ2-1; D call uncertain. The CDR3 consists of 12 residues. CDR1 and CDR2 (germline): SGHTA, FQGNSA. Trimming removed 5 bases from V and 12 bases from J, with 14 bases in between. Written as DNA, the CDR3 is TGTGCCAGCAGCCCCCAGCTTTACGGGCAGTTCTTC. Amino acid sequence: CASSPQLYGQFF.

This clonotype was counted only a few times. V and J are TRBV7-9 and TRBJ2-7, with TRBD1 matching over 9 bases. CDR1 and CDR2 from the germline V gene are SEHNR and FQNEAQ (reference sequence). There are 12 residues in the CDR3. The junction had 3 bases not matched to a gene; V was cut back by 5 bases and J by 7 bases. In nucleotides, the CDR3 is TGTGCCAGCAGCCGGACAGGGGTAGAGCAGTACGTC. Protein sequence: CASSRTGVEQYV.

This clonotype was seen many times. The V call is TRBV6-5, the J call TRBJ2-7; D is ambiguous. This CDR3 is 14 amino acids long. Deletions cut 2 bases from V and 1 base from J, with 9 bases between. CDR1 MNHEY and CDR2 SVGAGI come from the germline V gene. The CDR3 DNA follows: TGTGCCAGCAGTTACAACTCGCGGTCCTACGAGCAGTACGTC. Protein: CASSYNSRSYEQYV.